This TCR beta chain was retrieved from a study of T cell repertoires in cytomegalovirus infection. For the study at large: Carrying CMV and the relevant HLA type showed in public TCR beta signatures.

In TCRdb, the reads were re-called with MiXCR into one record per CDR3 protein. The repertoire consists of under 150,000 distinct CDR3 sequences, with about 24% occurring once and the leading ten covering roughly 35%. V lost 1 base to trimming and J lost 8 bases, with 15 bases between them. This CDR3 contains 14 residues. Per germline, CDR1 SGHRS and CDR2 YFSETQ. A note on this clonotype: What it binds is not known.

Study results and limitations: HLA-C-restricted CMV clonotypes gave the most frequent clonotype in two of eight donors. The study identified carriers of CMV plus the relevant HLA from cumulative public TCR beta family frequency.

This chain links TRBV5-1 with TRBJ1-2, with D possibly being TRBD1 (5 bases). The clonotype was recovered from a human donor in good health (CMV status not recorded). Some clones in this sample may be carry-over from other donors' samples. The sequenced sample consisted of PBMCs, sequenced either directly or after in vitro stimulation (not recorded which). CDR3 DNA sequence: TGCGCCAGCAGCTTGTGGGCAGGGAATGGCGGCTACACCTTC. It is translated as CASSLWAGNGGYTF.